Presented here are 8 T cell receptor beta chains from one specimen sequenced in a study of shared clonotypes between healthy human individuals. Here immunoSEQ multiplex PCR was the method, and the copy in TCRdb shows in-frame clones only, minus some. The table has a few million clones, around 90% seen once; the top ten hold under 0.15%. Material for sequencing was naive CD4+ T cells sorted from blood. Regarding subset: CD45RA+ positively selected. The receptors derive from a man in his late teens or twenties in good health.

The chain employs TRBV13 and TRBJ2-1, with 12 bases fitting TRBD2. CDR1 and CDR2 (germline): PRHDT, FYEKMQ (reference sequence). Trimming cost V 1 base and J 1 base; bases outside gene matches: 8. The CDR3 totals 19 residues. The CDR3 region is CASSLVSSGGALSYNEQFF. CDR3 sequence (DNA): TGTGCCAGCAGCTTAGTCTCTAGCGGGGGGGCCTTGTCCTACAATGAGCAGTTCTTC.

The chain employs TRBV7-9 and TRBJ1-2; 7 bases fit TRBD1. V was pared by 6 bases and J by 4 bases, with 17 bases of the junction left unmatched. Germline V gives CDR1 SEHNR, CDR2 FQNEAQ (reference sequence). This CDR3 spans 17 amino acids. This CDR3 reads CASSQGTAERTPYGYTF. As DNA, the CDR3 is TGTGCCAGCAGTCAAGGGACAGCGGAAAGAACCCCCTATGGCTACACCTTC.

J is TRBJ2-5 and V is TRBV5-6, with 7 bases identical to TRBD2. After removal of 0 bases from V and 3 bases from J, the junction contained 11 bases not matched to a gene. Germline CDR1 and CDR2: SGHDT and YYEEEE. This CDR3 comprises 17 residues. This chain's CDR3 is CASSLGFRGVGKETQYF. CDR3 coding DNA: TGTGCCAGCAGCTTGGGATTCCGGGGGGTTGGGAAAGAGACCCAGTACTTC. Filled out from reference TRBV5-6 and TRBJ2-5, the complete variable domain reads DAGVTQSPTHLIKTRGQQVTLRCSPKSGHDTVSWYQQALGQGPQFIFQYYEEEERQRGNFPDRFSGHQFPNYSSELNVNALLLGDSALYLCASSLGFRGVGKETQYFGPGTRLLVL.

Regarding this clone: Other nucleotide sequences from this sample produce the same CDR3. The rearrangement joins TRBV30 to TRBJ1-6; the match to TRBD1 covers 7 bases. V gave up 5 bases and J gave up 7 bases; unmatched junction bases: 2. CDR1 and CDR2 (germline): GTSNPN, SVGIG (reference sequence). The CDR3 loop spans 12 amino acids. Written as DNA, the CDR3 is TGTGCCTGGGACAGGGACAATTCACCCCTCCACTTT. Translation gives CAWDRDNSPLHF. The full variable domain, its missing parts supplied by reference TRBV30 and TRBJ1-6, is SQTIHQWPATLVQPVGSPLSLECTVEGTSNPNLYWYRQAAGRGLQLLFYSVGIGQISSEVPQNLSASRPQDRQFILSSKKLLLSDSGFYLCAWDRDNSPLHFGNGTRLTVT.

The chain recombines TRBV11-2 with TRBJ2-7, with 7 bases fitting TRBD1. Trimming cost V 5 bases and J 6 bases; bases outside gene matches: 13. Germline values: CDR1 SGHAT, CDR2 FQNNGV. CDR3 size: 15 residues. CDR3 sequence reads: CASSHLKTGPLEQYF. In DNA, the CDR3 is TGTGCCAGCAGCCACCTGAAGACAGGGCCTCTCGAGCAGTACTTC. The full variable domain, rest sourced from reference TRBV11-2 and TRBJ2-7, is EAGVAQSPRYKIIEKRQSVAFWCNPISGHATLYWYQQILGQGPKLLIQFQNNGVVDDSQLPKDRFSAERLKGVDSTLKIQPAKLEDSAVYLCASSHLKTGPLEQYFGPGTRLTVT.

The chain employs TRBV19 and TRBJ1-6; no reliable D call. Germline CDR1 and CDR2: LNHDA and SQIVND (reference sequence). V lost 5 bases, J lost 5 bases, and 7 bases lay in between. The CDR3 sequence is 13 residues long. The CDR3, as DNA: TGTGCCAGTAGTTTAGGGAATAATTCACCCCTCCACTTT. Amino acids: CASSLGNNSPLHF.

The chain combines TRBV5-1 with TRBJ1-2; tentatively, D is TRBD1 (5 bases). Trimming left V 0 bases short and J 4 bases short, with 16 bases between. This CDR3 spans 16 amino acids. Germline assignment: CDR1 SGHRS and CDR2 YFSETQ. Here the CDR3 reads CASSLEGAGIAYGYTF. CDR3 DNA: TGCGCCAGCAGCTTGGAAGGGGCAGGGATAGCCTATGGCTACACCTTC.

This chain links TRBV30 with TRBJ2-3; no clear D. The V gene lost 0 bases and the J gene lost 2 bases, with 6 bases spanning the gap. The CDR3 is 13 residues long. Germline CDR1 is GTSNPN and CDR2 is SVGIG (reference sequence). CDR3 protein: CAWSVWDTDTQYF. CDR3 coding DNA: TGTGCCTGGAGTGTGTGGGACACAGATACGCAGTATTTT.